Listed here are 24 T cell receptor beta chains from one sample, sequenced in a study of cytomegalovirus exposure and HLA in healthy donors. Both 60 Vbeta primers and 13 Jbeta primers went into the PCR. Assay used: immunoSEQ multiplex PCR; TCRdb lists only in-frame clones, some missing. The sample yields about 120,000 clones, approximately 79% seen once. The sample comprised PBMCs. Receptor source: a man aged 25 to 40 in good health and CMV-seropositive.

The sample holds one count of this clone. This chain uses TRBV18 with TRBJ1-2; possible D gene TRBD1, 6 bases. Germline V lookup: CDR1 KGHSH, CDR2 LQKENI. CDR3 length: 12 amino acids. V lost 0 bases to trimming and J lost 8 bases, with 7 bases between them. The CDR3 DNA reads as TGTGCCAGCTCACCACCTCAGGGGGGCTACACCTTC. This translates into CASSPPQGGYTF.

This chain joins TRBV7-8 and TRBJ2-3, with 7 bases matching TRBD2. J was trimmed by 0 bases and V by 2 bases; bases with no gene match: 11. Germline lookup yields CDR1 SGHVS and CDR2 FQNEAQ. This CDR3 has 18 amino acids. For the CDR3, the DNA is TGTGCCAGCAGCTTATGGGCTAGCGGTCGCACTAGCACAGATACGCAGTATTTT. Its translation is CASSLWASGRTSTDTQYF.

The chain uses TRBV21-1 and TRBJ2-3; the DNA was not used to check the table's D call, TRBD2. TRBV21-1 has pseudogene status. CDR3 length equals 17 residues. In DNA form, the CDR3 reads TGTGCCAGCAGCAAAGCGCACGAGGGCGGTCGCACAGATACGCAGTATTTT. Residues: CASSKAHEGGRTDTQYF.

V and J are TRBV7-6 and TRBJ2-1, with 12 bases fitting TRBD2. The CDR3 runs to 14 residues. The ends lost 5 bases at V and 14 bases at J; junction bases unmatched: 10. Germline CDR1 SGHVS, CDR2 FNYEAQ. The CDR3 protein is CASSHGLAGGREFF. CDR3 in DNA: TGTGCCAGCAGCCATGGGCTAGCGGGGGGGCGGGAGTTCTTC.

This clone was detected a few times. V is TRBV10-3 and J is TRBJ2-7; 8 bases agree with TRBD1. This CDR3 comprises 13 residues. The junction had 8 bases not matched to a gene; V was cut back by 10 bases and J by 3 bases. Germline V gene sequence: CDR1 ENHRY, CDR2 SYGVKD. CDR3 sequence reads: CATSPGQDYEQYF. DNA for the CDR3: TGTGCCACCTCTCCGGGACAGGACTACGAGCAGTACTTC.

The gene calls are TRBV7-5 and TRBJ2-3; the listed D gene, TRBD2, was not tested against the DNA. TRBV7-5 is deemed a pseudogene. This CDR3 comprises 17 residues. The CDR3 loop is CVRSLEDSAALTDTQYF. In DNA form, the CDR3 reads TGTGTCAGAAGCTTAGAGGATTCAGCGGCCCTCACAGATACGCAGTATTTT.

The CDR3 loop reads CASSFNSPSTDTQYF. The DNA of the CDR3 is TGCGCCAGCAGCTTCAACTCCCCTAGCACAGATACGCAGTATTTT. The chain couples TRBV5-1 to TRBJ2-3; D not certain. With 2 bases removed from V and 0 bases from J, the gap between germline ends came to 10 bases. The CDR3 has 15 amino acids. CDR1 and CDR2 from the germline V gene are SGHRS and YFSETQ. Filled out from reference TRBV5-1 and TRBJ2-3, the complete variable domain reads KAGVTQTPRYLIKTRGQQVTLSCSPISGHRSVSWYQQTPGQGLQFLFEYFSETQRNKGNFPGRFSGRQFSNSRSEMNVSTLELGDSALYLCASSFNSPSTDTQYFGPGTRLTVL.

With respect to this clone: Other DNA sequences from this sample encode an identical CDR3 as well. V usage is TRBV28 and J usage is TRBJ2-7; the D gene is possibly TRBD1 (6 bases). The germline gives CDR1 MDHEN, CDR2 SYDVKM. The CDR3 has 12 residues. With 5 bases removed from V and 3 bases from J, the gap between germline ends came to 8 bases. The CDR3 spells CASSLQGYEQYF. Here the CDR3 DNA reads TGTGCCAGCAGTCTACAGGGCTACGAGCAGTACTTC.

DNA of the CDR3: TGCGCCAGCAGCTTGGACGCGGGGGGAGTAGACACCGGGGAGCTGTTTTTT. Protein: CASSLDAGGVDTGELFF. This rearrangement joins TRBV5-1 to TRBJ2-2; TRBD2 matches at 8 bases. This CDR3 is built from 17 residues. The junction had 7 bases not matched to a gene; V was cut back by 0 bases and J by 3 bases. CDR1 and CDR2 (germline): SGHRS, YFSETQ.

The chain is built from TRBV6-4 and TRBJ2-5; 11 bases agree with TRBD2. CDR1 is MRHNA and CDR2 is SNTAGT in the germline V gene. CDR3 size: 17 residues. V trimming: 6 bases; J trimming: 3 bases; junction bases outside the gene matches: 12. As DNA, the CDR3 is TGTGCCAGCAGGGGCCGCTTAGCGGGGGGGGAAAAAGAGACCCAGTACTTC. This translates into CASRGRLAGGEKETQYF.

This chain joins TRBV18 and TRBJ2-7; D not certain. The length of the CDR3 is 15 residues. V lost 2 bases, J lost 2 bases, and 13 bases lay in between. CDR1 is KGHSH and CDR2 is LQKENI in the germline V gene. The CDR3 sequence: CASSPNEAIPYEQYF. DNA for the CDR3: TGTGCCAGCTCACCAAATGAGGCGATTCCCTACGAGCAGTACTTC. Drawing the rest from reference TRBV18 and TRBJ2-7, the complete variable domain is NAGVMQNPRHLVRRRGQEARLRCSPMKGHSHVYWYRQLPEEGLKFMVYLQKENIIDESGMPKERFSAEFPKEGPSILRIQQVVRGDSAAYFCASSPNEAIPYEQYFGPGTRLTVT.

The CDR3 nucleotides are TGTGCCAGCAGCCCGCAGGGATCCCCTAACACTGAAGCTTTCTTT. Translated: CASSPQGSPNTEAFF. The J gene is TRBJ1-1, the V gene TRBV7-3; D might be TRBD1 (5 bases). Germline CDR1 reads SGHTA; CDR2 reads FQGTGA. V was cut by 5 bases and J by 2 bases, with 15 bases left in between. The CDR3 extends over 15 amino acids.

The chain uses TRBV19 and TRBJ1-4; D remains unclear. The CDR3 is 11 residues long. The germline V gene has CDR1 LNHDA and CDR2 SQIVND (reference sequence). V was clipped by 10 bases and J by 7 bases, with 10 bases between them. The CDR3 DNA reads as TGTGCCACCCTGCGAGGTGAAAAACTGTTTTTT. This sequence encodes CATLRGEKLFF.

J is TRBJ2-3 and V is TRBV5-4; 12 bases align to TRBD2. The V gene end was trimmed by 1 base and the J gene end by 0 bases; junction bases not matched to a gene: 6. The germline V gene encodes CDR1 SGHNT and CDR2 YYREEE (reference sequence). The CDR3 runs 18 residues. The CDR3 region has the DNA TGTGCCAGCAGCTTGCTAGCGGGGGGGATCACTAGCACAGATACGCAGTATTTT. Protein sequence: CASSLLAGGITSTDTQYF. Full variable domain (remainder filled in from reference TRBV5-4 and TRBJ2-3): ETGVTQSPTHLIKTRGQQVTLRCSSQSGHNTVSWYQQALGQGPQFIFQYYREEENGRGNFPPRFSGLQFPNYSSELNVNALELDDSALYLCASSLLAGGITSTDTQYFGPGTRLTVL.

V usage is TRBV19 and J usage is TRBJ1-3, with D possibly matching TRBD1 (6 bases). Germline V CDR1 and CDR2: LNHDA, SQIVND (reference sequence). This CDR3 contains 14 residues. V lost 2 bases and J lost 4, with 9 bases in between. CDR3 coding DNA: TGTGCCAGTAGTATACAGGGGAAAGGAAACACCATATATTTT. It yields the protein CASSIQGKGNTIYF.

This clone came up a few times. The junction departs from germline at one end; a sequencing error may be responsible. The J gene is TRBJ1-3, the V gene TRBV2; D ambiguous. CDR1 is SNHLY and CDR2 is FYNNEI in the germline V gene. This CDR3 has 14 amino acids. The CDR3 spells CTSSEADSANTIYF. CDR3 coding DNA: TGTACCAGCAGTGAGGCGGACTCTGCAAACACCATATATTTT. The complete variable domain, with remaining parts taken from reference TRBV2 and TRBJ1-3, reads EPEVTQTPSHQVTQMGQEVILRCVPISNHLYFYWYRQILGQKVEFLVSFYNNEISEKSEIFDDQFSVERPDGSNFTLKIRSTKLEDSAMYFCTSSEADSANTIYFGEGSWLTVV.

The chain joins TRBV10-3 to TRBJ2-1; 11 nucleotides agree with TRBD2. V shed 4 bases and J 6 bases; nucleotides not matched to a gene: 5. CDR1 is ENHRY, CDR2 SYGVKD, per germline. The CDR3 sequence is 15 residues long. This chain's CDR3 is CAISGRLAGSNEQFF. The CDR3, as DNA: TGTGCCATCAGTGGTAGACTAGCGGGGAGCAATGAGCAGTTCTTC.

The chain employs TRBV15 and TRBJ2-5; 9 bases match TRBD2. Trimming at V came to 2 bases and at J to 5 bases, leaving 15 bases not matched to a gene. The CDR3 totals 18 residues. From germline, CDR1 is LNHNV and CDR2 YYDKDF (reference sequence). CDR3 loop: CATSRSVAGGPIYETQYF. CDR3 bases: TGTGCCACCAGCAGATCAGTCGCGGGGGGGCCTATATACGAGACCCAGTACTTC.

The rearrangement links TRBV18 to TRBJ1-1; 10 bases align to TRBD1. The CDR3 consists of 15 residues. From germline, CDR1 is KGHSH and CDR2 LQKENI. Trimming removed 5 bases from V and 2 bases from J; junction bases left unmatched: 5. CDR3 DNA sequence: TGTGCCAGCTCAGTCAGACAGGGGGCTAACACTGAAGCTTTCTTT. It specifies CASSVRQGANTEAFF.

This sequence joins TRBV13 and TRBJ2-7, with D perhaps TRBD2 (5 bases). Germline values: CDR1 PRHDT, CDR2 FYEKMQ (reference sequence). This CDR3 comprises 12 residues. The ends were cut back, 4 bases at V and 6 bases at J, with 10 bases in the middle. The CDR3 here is CASSSGWAEQYF. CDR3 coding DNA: TGTGCCAGCAGCTCGGGGTGGGCCGAGCAGTACTTC.

The CDR3, as DNA: TGCGCCAGCACAGGCGGGGGGAGTCAAGAGACCCAGTACTTC. It translates to CASTGGGSQETQYF. The chain recombines TRBV5-1 with TRBJ2-5; 8 bases line up with TRBD2. CDR1 and CDR2 from the germline V gene are SGHRS and YFSETQ. The CDR3 has 14 residues. V lost 6 bases to trimming and J lost 2 bases; unmatched junction nucleotides: 6.

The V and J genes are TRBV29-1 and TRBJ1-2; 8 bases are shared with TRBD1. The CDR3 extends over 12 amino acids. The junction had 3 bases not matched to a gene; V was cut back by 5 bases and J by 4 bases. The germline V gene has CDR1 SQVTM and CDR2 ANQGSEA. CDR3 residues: CSVNDRGYGYTF. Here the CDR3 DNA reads TGCAGCGTTAACGACAGGGGCTATGGCTACACCTTC.

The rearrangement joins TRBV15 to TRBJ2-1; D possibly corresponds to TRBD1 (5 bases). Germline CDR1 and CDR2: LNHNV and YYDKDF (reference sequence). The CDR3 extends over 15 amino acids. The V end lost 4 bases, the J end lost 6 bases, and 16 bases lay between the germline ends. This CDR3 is CATSNDPRGANEQFF. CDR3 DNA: TGTGCCACCAGCAATGATCCTAGGGGTGCCAATGAGCAGTTCTTC. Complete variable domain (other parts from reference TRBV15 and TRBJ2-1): DAMVIQNPRYQVTQFGKPVTLSCSQTLNHNVMYWYQQKSSQAPKLLFHYYDKDFNNEADTPDNFQSRRPNTSFCFLDIRSPGLGDTAMYLCATSNDPRGANEQFFGPGTRLTVL.

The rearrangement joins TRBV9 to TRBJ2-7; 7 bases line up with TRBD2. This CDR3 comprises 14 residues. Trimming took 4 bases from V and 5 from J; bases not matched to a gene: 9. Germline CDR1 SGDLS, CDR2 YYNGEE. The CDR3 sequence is CASSPGGGYNEQYF. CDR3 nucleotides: TGTGCCAGCAGCCCCGGCGGGGGATACAACGAGCAGTACTTC.